This T cell receptor beta chain was captured by sequencing in a study of T cells in Graves' hyperthyroidism and ophthalmopathy. The CDR3 loop spans 16 amino acids. The ends were cut back, 4 bases at V and 0 bases at J, with 16 bases in the middle. Germline V gene data show CDR1 as MNHEY and CDR2 as SVGEGT. This clonotype has a count of ten or more. Its antigen is not identified. Broader study findings: Within blood appeared most thyroid clonotypes that had expanded above 0.001. A model built on 13 V-J features separated ophthalmopathy from stable hyperthyroidism.

The study included ophthalmopathy patients with Clinical Activity Score at least 3, NOSPECS grade at least 4 and duration under 3 months. Researchers took RNA transcripts and amplified the TCR beta CDR3 regions from them. The study used the HTBI primer set for a first-round RT-PCR of the TCR CDR3. MiXCR, applied by TCRdb to the multiplex PCR reads, yields one record per CDR3 protein. Among about 600,000 distinct CDR3 sequences listed, over 12% were seen once. The sequence derives from a woman aged 18-30 years with Graves' ophthalmopathy. This chain links TRBV6-2 or TRBV6-3 with TRBJ2-7, with unresolved D. Sequencing was done on a sample of blood. CDR3 in DNA: TGTGCCAGCAGTTCCCCGACTTTTCCGCTCTCCTACGAGCAGTACTTC. The encoded protein is CASSSPTFPLSYEQYF.